Presented here are 32 T cell receptor beta chains from one specimen sequenced in a study of blood T cell repertoires in COVID-19. Measured with immunoSEQ multiplex PCR; TCRdb has only the in-frame clones, and not every one. There are roughly 250,000 clones in the sample; 80% to 85% occur only once, and 1.5% to 1.7% lies in the top ten. The material sequenced was peripheral blood. The receptors come from a woman in her thirties or forties who had recovered from COVID-19.

The gene calls are TRBV28 and TRBJ1-4; the D is unclear. The germline V gene encodes CDR1 MDHEN and CDR2 SYDVKM. V gave up 3 bases and J gave up 5 bases, with 10 bases separating them. The CDR3 spans 14 residues. CDR3 sequence reads: CASSLSAGNEKLFF. In DNA, the CDR3 is TGTGCCAGCAGTTTGTCGGCAGGCAATGAAAAACTGTTTTTT.

CDR3 region: CASASGGETQYF. As DNA, the CDR3 is TGTGCCAGCGCTAGCGGGGGAGAGACCCAGTACTTC. The rearrangement uses TRBV3-1 (or the pseudogene TRBV3-2) and TRBJ2-5; 10 nucleotides align to TRBD2. CDR1 and CDR2 from the germline V gene are LGHDT and YNNKEL (reference sequence). CDR3 length equals 12 residues. V was clipped by 8 bases and J by 4 bases; unmatched bases: 1.

This clone was seen more than once but under ten times. The chain is built from TRBV7-2 and TRBJ1-2, with TRBD1 matching over 7 bases. Germline V CDR1 and CDR2: SGHTA, FQGNSA. V gave up 5 bases and J gave up 8 bases; unmatched junction bases: 14. This CDR3 comprises 15 residues. The CDR3 DNA is TGTGCCAGCAGCCGGGCGCGTGACAGGGTTGGCGGCTACACCTTC. As protein: CASSRARDRVGGYTF.

The chain combines TRBV5-4 with TRBJ2-2, with 8 bases identical to TRBD1. CDR1 is SGHNT and CDR2 is YYREEE in the germline V gene (reference sequence). Trimming cost V 4 bases and J 3 bases; bases outside gene matches: 5. This CDR3 contains 15 residues. CDR3 sequence: CASSTGQGHTGELFF. The CDR3 nucleotides are TGTGCCAGCAGCACTGGACAGGGACACACCGGGGAGCTGTTTTTT. Based on the CDR3 plus reference TRBV5-4 and TRBJ2-2, the full variable domain is ETGVTQSPTHLIKTRGQQVTLRCSSQSGHNTVSWYQQALGQGPQFIFQYYREEENGRGNFPPRFSGLQFPNYSSELNVNALELDDSALYLCASSTGQGHTGELFFGEGSRLTVL.

V is TRBV24-1 and J is TRBJ2-5; D is possibly TRBD1 (5 bases). The CDR3 is made up of 15 amino acids. V was trimmed by 3 bases and J by 0 bases, leaving 10 bases between them. CDR1 is KGHDR, CDR2 SFDVKD, per germline. CDR3 loop: CATSDLQENQETQYF. CDR3 nucleotides: TGTGCCACCAGTGATCTACAGGAGAACCAAGAGACCCAGTACTTC.

The genes are TRBV27 and TRBJ1-2, with D uncertain. The germline CDR1 and CDR2 sequences are MNHEY and SMNVEV (reference sequence). V was shortened by 2 bases and J by 2 bases, with 9 bases between the two germline ends. This CDR3 has 14 amino acids. The DNA for the CDR3 is TGTGCCAGCAGTTTAAGCTATGCAAACTATGGCTACACCTTC. It translates to CASSLSYANYGYTF.

This clone was observed a single time. The chain joins TRBV7-6 to TRBJ2-1, with D possibly TRBD1 on 6 matching bases. The germline V and J ends were trimmed by 4 bases and 12 bases, with 10 bases remaining between them. CDR3 size: 11 residues. Germline V gene lookup returns CDR1 SGHVS and CDR2 FNYEAQ. The CDR3 reads CASSSRGPQFF. In nucleotides, the CDR3 is TGTGCCAGCAGCTCCAGGGGTCCGCAGTTCTTC.

This rearrangement joins TRBV5-1 to TRBJ2-5; 8 positions match TRBD1. V gave up 6 bases and J gave up 5 bases; unmatched junction bases: 18. The CDR3 length is 17 residues. Germline V gene sequence: CDR1 SGHRS, CDR2 YFSETQ. In DNA, the CDR3 is TGCGCCAGCACCCAATCATCCAGGGGGCAGGACCGGGAGACCCAGTACTTC. Its translation: CASTQSSRGQDRETQYF.

The chain employs TRBV10-1 and TRBJ1-1; no reliable D call. Germline values: CDR1 WNHNN, CDR2 SYGVQD (reference sequence). Trimming left V 3 bases short and J 1 base short, with 12 bases between. This CDR3 is built from 15 residues. In DNA, the CDR3 is TGCGCCAGCAGTGAAACAGTCGGATGGAACACTGAAGCTTTCTTT. Translating gives CASSETVGWNTEAFF.

V gene TRBV2 combines with J gene TRBJ2-4, with TRBD2 as a possible D gene (6 bases). V was cut by 7 bases and J by 0 bases, with 7 bases left in between. Per germline, CDR1 SNHLY and CDR2 FYNNEI. The CDR3 contains 13 residues. CDR3 region: CASMGGAKNIQYF. For the CDR3, the DNA is TGTGCCAGCATGGGGGGAGCCAAAAACATTCAGTACTTC.

This sequence joins TRBV5-4 and TRBJ1-6, with D perhaps matching TRBD1 (6 bases). Germline CDR1 is SGHNT and CDR2 is YYREEE (reference sequence). CDR3 length: 15 amino acids. The V end was cut by 0 bases, the J end by 5 bases, with 9 bases between. The CDR3 coding sequence is TGTGCCAGCAGCTTGGCCGCAGGGGATAATTCACCCCTCCACTTT. Its translation: CASSLAAGDNSPLHF. Drawing the rest from reference TRBV5-4 and TRBJ1-6, the complete variable domain is ETGVTQSPTHLIKTRGQQVTLRCSSQSGHNTVSWYQQALGQGPQFIFQYYREEENGRGNFPPRFSGLQFPNYSSELNVNALELDDSALYLCASSLAAGDNSPLHFGNGTRLTVT.

V is TRBV18 and J is TRBJ1-6; 11 bases fit TRBD1. CDR1 and CDR2 (germline): KGHSH, LQKENI. V lost 5 bases, J lost 6 bases, and 3 bases stayed unmatched. This CDR3 spans 15 amino acids. Written as DNA, the CDR3 is TGTGCCAGCTCATACGGGACAGGGGGTAATTCACCCCTCCACTTT. It yields the protein CASSYGTGGNSPLHF.

Notes on this clone: Different DNA sequences within this sample yield the same CDR3. V gene TRBV7-2 combines with J gene TRBJ2-5; D ambiguous. The germline V gene encodes CDR1 SGHTA and CDR2 FQGNSA. The CDR3 contains 13 residues. Trimming removed 3 bases at V and 2 bases at J, with 7 bases between. This CDR3 reads CASSLSRQETQYF. CDR3 in DNA: TGTGCCAGCAGCTTGAGTAGACAAGAGACCCAGTACTTC.

The CDR3 DNA is TGCGCCAGCAGCCTGGGACTAGCGGGGAGGAAAAGCTCCTACGAGCAGTACTTC. It yields the protein CASSLGLAGRKSSYEQYF. The rearrangement links TRBV5-1 to TRBJ2-7; 13 bases agree with TRBD2. The V and J ends lost 4 bases and 0 bases, in that order; junction bases with no gene match: 10. Germline V gene sequence: CDR1 SGHRS, CDR2 YFSETQ. The CDR3 is made up of 18 amino acids.

This chain connects TRBV6-1 to TRBJ1-2, with TRBD1 as a possible D gene (5 bases). Germline CDR1 is MNHNS and CDR2 is SASEGT. CDR3 length equals 14 residues. V was trimmed by 3 bases and J by 0 bases, leaving 8 bases between them. The CDR3 DNA reads as TGTGCCAGCAGTGAGGGGGGTTCTAACTATGGCTACACCTTC. This encodes CASSEGGSNYGYTF.

V usage is TRBV27 and J usage is TRBJ1-5, with 8 bases matching TRBD1. The CDR3 extends over 14 amino acids. Trimming took 4 bases from V and 2 from J; bases not matched to a gene: 1. Germline CDR1 is MNHEY and CDR2 is SMNVEV (reference sequence). The chain's CDR3 is CASSSQGGNQPQHF. Written as DNA, the CDR3 is TGTGCCAGCAGTTCACAGGGGGGCAATCAGCCCCAGCATTTT.

The V call is TRBV28, the J call TRBJ1-6; 8 positions agree with TRBD1. After removal of 1 base from V and 17 bases from J, the junction contained 4 bases not matched to a gene. The CDR3 is made up of 12 amino acids. Germline lookup yields CDR1 MDHEN and CDR2 SYDVKM. CDR3 sequence reads: CASSLYTGQVHF. In nucleotides, the CDR3 is TGTGCCAGCAGTTTATACACGGGACAGGTCCACTTT.

The chain couples TRBV27 to TRBJ1-4; D unresolved. Germline V gives CDR1 MNHEY, CDR2 SMNVEV (reference sequence). Trimming stripped 6 bases from V and 3 bases from J, with 20 bases between. CDR3 length equals 17 residues. The CDR3 bases are TGTGCCAGCAGGGGCAGCGGGTTAGTTGAGTCTAATGAAAAACTGTTTTTT. This encodes CASRGSGLVESNEKLFF.

This clone was seen many times. J is TRBJ2-5 and V is TRBV15; 11 nucleotides match TRBD2. V dropped 0 bases and J dropped 4; count of bases not matched to a gene: 1. The CDR3 sequence is 15 residues long. The germline V gene has CDR1 LNHNV and CDR2 YYDKDF (reference sequence). The CDR3 region is CATSRDSGGAETQYF. CDR3 sequence (DNA): TGTGCCACCAGCAGAGATAGCGGGGGGGCAGAGACCCAGTACTTC.

The rearrangement links TRBV2 to TRBJ1-6; tentatively, D is TRBD1 (5 bases). Germline lookup yields CDR1 SNHLY and CDR2 FYNNEI. The CDR3 consists of 12 residues. The ends were cut back, 9 bases at V and 7 bases at J, with 10 bases in the middle. Here the CDR3 reads CARRQSNSPLHF. DNA of the CDR3: TGTGCCAGACGACAGAGCAATTCACCCCTCCACTTT.

This clone appeared a single time. The DNA of the CDR3 is TGTGCCACCAGTGGGGGACTAGCGGGAGAAGAGACCCAGTACTTC. Its translation is CATSGGLAGEETQYF. J is TRBJ2-5 and V is TRBV24-1, with TRBD2 identical over 14 bases. Germline CDR1 reads KGHDR; CDR2 reads SFDVKD. The CDR3 spans 15 residues. The trim removed 5 bases at V and 3 bases at J, leaving 1 base unmatched.

This clone was observed once. CDR3 nucleotide sequence: TGTGCCAGCAGCCACTCCACAGGCACAGATACGCAGTATTTT. Translating gives CASSHSTGTDTQYF. The J gene is TRBJ2-3, the V gene TRBV7-9; no firm D call. Trimming stripped 5 bases from V and 1 base from J, with 10 bases between. There are 14 residues in the CDR3. Germline assignment: CDR1 SEHNR and CDR2 FQNEAQ (reference sequence).

This clone has just one count. This sequence joins TRBV14 and TRBJ2-3; TRBD1 matches at 7 bases. This CDR3 region has 17 residues. Trimming cost V 4 bases and J 2 bases; bases outside gene matches: 12. Germline CDR1 SGHDN, CDR2 FVKESK. CDR3 residues: CASSLGTEPYPTDTQYF. DNA of the CDR3: TGTGCCAGCAGCCTCGGGACAGAACCATACCCCACAGATACGCAGTATTTT.

The J gene is TRBJ2-1, the V gene TRBV3-1 (or the pseudogene TRBV3-2); 7 positions agree with TRBD2. Trimming at V came to 1 base and at J to 8 bases, leaving 5 bases not matched to a gene. The CDR3 covers 14 residues. The germline CDR1 and CDR2 sequences are LGHDT and YNNKEL (reference sequence). The CDR3 protein is CASSQAGGYDEQFF. CDR3 sequence (DNA): TGTGCCAGCAGCCAAGCGGGGGGTTATGATGAGCAGTTCTTC.

This clone was found a few times. The chain is built from TRBV25-1 and TRBJ2-1; TRBD2 is a possible D gene (6 bases). The CDR3 spans 15 residues. V dropped 3 bases and J dropped 5 bases, with 14 bases sitting between them. CDR1 and CDR2 from the germline V gene are MGHDK and SYGVNS. The chain's CDR3 is CASSDAGRGDNEQFF. The CDR3 nucleotides are TGTGCCAGCAGTGATGCGGGGAGAGGGGACAATGAGCAGTTCTTC.

This clone was picked up one time. The chain combines TRBV14 with TRBJ2-2; 7 bases agree with TRBD1. The CDR3 extends over 16 amino acids. Germline V lookup: CDR1 SGHDN, CDR2 FVKESK. V gave up 5 bases and J gave up 3 bases; unmatched junction bases: 9. The CDR3 DNA follows: TGTGCCAGCAGCAGATACAGGGGTGGAGACACCGGGGAGCTGTTTTTT. Translating it yields CASSRYRGGDTGELFF. The whole variable domain, filled in from reference TRBV14 and TRBJ2-2, reads EAGVTQFPSHSVIEKGQTVTLRCDPISGHDNLYWYRRVMGKEIKFLLHFVKESKQDESGMPNNRFLAERTGGTYSTLKVQPAELEDSGVYFCASSRYRGGDTGELFFGEGSRLTVL.

The chain links TRBV5-1 to TRBJ2-6; 9 bases are a match to TRBD1. Germline CDR1 SGHRS, CDR2 YFSETQ. The CDR3 extends over 16 amino acids. The V segment lost 1 base and the J segment 4 bases; nucleotides outside the gene matches: 3. This CDR3 is CASSLTGGEGANVLTF. The CDR3 DNA follows: TGCGCCAGCAGCTTGACAGGGGGCGAAGGGGCCAACGTCCTGACTTTC.

The CDR3 sequence: CASNGQGKTEAFF. CDR3 nucleotides: TGTGCCAGCAACGGACAGGGGAAGACTGAAGCTTTCTTT. J is TRBJ1-1 and V is TRBV5-6; 9 bases fit TRBD1. CDR1 SGHDT and CDR2 YYEEEE come from the germline V gene. After removal of 6 bases from V and 5 bases from J, the junction contained 5 bases not matched to a gene. This CDR3 has 13 residues.

This clone was seen more than once but under ten times. The chain employs TRBV7-8 and TRBJ2-5; 9 nucleotides agree with TRBD1. Germline loops: CDR1 SGHVS, CDR2 FQNEAQ. This CDR3 has 14 residues. J gave up 4 bases and V 5 bases, and 5 bases lay outside the gene matches. Here the CDR3 DNA reads TGTGCCAGCAGCCTTGGACAGGGGATAGAGACCCAGTACTTC. This gives the protein CASSLGQGIETQYF.

The gene calls are TRBV5-1 and TRBJ2-2; D unresolved. There are 13 residues in the CDR3. Germline CDR1 is SGHRS and CDR2 is YFSETQ. V was shortened by 5 bases and J by 4 bases, with 9 bases between the two germline ends. In nucleotides, the CDR3 is TGCGCCAGCAGTGTAGTTTCCACCGGGGAGCTGTTTTTT. This codes for CASSVVSTGELFF.

V and J are TRBV19 and TRBJ2-1; a possible D gene is TRBD1 (5 bases). The V gene's germline CDR1 is LNHDA and CDR2 SQIVND (reference sequence). This CDR3 region has 15 residues. V lost 6 bases and J lost 9, with 21 bases in between. The CDR3 nucleotides are TGTGCCAGTAGGCAGGGTGCTAGGGTGAATGGTGAGCAGTTCTTC. It encodes CASRQGARVNGEQFF.

The J gene is TRBJ1-6, the V gene TRBV19, with unresolved D. CDR3 length equals 14 residues. V was clipped by 3 bases and J by 7 bases, with 10 bases between them. Germline V CDR1 and CDR2: LNHDA, SQIVND (reference sequence). CDR3 coding DNA: TGTGCCAGTAGTATGGGCAGAGGGAATTCACCCCTCCACTTT. Translating gives CASSMGRGNSPLHF.